The present T cell receptor beta chain was sequenced within a study of blood T cell repertoires in COVID-19. The overall study: In each case, the material was cDNA or gDNA derived from T cells, B-cell-depleted T cells, or PBMCs.

V trimming: 4 bases; J trimming: 4 bases; junction bases outside the gene matches: 2. The germline gives CDR1 SEHNR, CDR2 FQNEAQ (reference sequence). The CDR3 is 14 residues long. TCRdb keeps only in-frame clones here, not all; method: immunoSEQ multiplex PCR. The table shows about 40,000 clones, with approximately 86% occurring only once. The chain uses TRBV7-9 and TRBJ1-1, with 11 positions matching TRBD1. The source is a man between 60 and 70 years old with acute or convalescent COVID-19. Sequencing was carried out using peripheral blood. The CDR3 sequence is CASSSGTGGTEAFF. The CDR3 region has the DNA TGTGCCAGCAGCTCCGGGACAGGGGGCACTGAAGCTTTCTTT.